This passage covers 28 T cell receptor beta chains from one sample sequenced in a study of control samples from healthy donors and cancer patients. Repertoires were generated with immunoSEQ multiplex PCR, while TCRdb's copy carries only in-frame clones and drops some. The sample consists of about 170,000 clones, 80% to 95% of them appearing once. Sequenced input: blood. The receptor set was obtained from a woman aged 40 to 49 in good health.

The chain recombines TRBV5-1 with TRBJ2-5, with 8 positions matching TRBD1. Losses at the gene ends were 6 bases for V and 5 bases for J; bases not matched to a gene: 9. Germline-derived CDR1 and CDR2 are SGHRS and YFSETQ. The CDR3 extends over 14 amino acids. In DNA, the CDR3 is TGCGCCAGCATGGCAGGGGGCCTTGGGGAGACCCAGTACTTC. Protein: CASMAGGLGETQYF.

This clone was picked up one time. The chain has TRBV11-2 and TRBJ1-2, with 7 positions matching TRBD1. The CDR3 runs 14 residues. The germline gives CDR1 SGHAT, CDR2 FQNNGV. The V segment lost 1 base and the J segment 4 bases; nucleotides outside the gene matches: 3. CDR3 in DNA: TGTGCCAGCAGCTTAGGACAGGGTGGCTATGGCTACACCTTC. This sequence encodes CASSLGQGGYGYTF.

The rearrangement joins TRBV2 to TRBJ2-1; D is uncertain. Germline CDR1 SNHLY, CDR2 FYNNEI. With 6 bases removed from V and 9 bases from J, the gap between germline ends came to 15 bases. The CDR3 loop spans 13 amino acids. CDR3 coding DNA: TGTGCCAGCAGCCCGGAGCTCGGCGGTGAGCAGTTCTTC. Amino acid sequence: CASSPELGGEQFF.

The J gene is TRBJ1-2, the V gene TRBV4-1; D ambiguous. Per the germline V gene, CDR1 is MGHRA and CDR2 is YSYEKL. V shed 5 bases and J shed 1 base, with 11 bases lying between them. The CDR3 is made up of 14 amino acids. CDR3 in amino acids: CASSKTALNYGYTF. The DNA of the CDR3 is TGCGCCAGCAGCAAAACAGCCCTTAACTATGGCTACACCTTC.

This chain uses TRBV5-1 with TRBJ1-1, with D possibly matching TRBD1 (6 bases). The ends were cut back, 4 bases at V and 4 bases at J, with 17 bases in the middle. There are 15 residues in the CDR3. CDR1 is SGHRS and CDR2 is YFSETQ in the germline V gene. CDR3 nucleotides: TGCGCCAGCAGCCCCTCGGGCGGGGGCGGCACTGAAGCTTTCTTT. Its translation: CASSPSGGGGTEAFF.

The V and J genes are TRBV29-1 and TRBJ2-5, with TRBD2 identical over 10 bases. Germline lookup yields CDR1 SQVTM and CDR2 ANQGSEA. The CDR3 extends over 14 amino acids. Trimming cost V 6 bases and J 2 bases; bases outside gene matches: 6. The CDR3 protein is CSVTLAGRQETQYF. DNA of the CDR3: TGCAGCGTAACACTAGCGGGGAGACAAGAGACCCAGTACTTC. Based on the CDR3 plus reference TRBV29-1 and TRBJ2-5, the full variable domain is SAVISQKPSRDICQRGTSLTIQCQVDSQVTMMFWYRQQPGQSLTLIATANQGSEATYESGFVIDKFPISRPNLTFSTLTVSNMSPEDSSIYLCSVTLAGRQETQYFGPGTRLLVL.

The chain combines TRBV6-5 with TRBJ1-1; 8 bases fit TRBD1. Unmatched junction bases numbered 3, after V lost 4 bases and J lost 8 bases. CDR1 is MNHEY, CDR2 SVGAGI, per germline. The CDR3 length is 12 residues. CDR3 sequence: CASSSGQGEAFF. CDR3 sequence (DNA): TGTGCCAGCAGTTCAGGACAGGGCGAAGCTTTCTTT.

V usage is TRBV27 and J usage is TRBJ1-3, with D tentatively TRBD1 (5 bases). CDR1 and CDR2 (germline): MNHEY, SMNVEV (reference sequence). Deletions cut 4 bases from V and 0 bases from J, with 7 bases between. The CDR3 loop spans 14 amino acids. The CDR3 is CASSWDVSGNTIYF. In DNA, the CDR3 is TGTGCCAGCAGTTGGGACGTCTCTGGAAACACCATATATTTT.

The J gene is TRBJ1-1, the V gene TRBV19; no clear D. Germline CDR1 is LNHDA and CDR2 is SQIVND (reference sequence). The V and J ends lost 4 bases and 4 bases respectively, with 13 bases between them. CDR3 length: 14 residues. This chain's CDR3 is CASSTSPTTTEAFF. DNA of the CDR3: TGTGCCAGTAGTACAAGCCCTACAACCACTGAAGCTTTCTTT.

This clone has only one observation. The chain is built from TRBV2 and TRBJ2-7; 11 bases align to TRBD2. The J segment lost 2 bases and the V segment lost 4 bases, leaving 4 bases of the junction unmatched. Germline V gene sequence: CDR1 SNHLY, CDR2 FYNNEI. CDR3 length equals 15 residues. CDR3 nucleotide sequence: TGTGCCAGCAGTGGGGCTAGCGGGGGGCCCTACGAGCAGTACTTC. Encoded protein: CASSGASGGPYEQYF.

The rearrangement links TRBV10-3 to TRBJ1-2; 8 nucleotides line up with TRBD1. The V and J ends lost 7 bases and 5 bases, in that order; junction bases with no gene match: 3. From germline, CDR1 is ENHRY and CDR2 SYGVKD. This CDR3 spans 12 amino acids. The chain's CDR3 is CAINGQGYGYTF. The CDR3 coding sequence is TGTGCCATCAATGGACAGGGTTATGGCTACACCTTC.

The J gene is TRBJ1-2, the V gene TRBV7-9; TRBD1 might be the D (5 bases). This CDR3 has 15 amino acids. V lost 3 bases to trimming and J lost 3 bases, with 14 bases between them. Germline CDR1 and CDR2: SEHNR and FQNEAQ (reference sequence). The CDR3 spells CASSFAGGEDYGYTF. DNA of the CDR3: TGTGCCAGCAGCTTCGCCGGGGGGGAGGACTATGGCTACACCTTC.

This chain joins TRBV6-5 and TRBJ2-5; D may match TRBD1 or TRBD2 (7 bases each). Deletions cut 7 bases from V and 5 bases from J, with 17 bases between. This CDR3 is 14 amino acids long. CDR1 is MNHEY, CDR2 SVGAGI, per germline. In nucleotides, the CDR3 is TGTGCCAGCAACCGACAGGGAGGGTGGGAGACCCAGTACTTC. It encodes CASNRQGGWETQYF.

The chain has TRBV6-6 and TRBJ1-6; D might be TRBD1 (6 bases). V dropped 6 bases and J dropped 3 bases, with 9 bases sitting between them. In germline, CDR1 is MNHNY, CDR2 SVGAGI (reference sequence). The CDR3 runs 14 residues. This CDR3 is CASRDSFYNSPLHF. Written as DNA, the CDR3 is TGTGCCAGCAGGGACAGTTTCTATAATTCACCCCTCCACTTT.

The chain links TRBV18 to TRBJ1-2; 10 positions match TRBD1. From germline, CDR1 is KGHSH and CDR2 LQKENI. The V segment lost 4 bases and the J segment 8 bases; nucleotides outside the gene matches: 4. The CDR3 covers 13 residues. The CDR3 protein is CASSLGQGGGYTF. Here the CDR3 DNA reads TGTGCCAGCTCACTCGGACAGGGGGGAGGCTACACCTTC.

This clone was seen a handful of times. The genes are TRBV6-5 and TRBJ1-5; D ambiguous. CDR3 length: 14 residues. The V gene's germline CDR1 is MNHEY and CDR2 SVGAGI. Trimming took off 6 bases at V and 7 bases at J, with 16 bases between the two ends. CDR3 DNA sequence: TGTGCCAGCAGCCTCAAGTTGGAGGCGCAGCCCCAGCATTTT. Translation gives CASSLKLEAQPQHF.

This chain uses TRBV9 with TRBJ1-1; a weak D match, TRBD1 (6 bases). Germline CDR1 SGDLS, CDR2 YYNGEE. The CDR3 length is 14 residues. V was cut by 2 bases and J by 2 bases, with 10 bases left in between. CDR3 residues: CASSVVGGNTEAFF. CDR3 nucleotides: TGTGCCAGCAGCGTCGTCGGGGGCAACACTGAAGCTTTCTTT.

DNA for the CDR3: TGTGCCAGCAGCTGGCAGGGGTCAGATACGCAGTATTTT. Protein product: CASSWQGSDTQYF. The chain carries TRBV5-8 and TRBJ2-3; D is perhaps TRBD1 (6 bases). The ends were cut back, 3 bases at V and 4 bases at J, with 9 bases in the middle. Germline assignment: CDR1 SGHTS and CDR2 YDEGEE. CDR3 length: 13 residues. Based on the CDR3 plus reference TRBV5-8 and TRBJ2-3, the full variable domain is EAGVTQSPTHLIKTRGQQATLRCSPISGHTSVYWYQQALGLGLQFLLWYDEGEERNRGNFPPRFSGRQFPNYSSELNVNALELEDSALYLCASSWQGSDTQYFGPGTRLTVL.

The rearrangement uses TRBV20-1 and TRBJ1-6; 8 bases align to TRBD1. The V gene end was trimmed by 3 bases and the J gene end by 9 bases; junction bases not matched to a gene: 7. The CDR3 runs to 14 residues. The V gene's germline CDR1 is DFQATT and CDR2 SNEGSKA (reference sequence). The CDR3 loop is CSASAGTGSSPLHF. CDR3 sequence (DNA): TGCAGTGCTAGTGCGGGGACAGGCTCTTCACCCCTCCACTTT.

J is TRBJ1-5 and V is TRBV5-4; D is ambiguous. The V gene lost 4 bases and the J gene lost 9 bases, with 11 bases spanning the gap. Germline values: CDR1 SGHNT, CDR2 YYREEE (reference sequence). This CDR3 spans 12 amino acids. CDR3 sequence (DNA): TGTGCCAGCAGCACGGAGACGGGGCCCCAGCATTTT. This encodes CASSTETGPQHF.

The CDR3 nucleotides are TGTGCCAGCAGCGAACGGGGGGGCCCTATGAATGAGCAGTTCTTC. It encodes CASSERGGPMNEQFF. The chain has TRBV5-6 and TRBJ2-1, with TRBD2 identical over 8 bases. V lost 4 bases and J lost 7; bases outside the gene matches: 10. CDR1 is SGHDT and CDR2 is YYEEEE in the germline V gene. The CDR3 consists of 15 residues.

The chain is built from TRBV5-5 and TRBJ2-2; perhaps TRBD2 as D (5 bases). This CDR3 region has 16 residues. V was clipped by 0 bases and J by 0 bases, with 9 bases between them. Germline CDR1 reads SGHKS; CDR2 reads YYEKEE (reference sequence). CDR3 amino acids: CASSLEGAPNTGELFF. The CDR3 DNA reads TGTGCCAGCAGCTTGGAGGGAGCGCCGAACACCGGGGAGCTGTTTTTT.

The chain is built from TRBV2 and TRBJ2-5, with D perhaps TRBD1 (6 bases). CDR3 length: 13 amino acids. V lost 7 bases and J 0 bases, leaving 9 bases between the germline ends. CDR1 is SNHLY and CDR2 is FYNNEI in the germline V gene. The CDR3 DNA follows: TGTGCCAGCAAGACAGGATACCAAGAGACCCAGTACTTC. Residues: CASKTGYQETQYF.

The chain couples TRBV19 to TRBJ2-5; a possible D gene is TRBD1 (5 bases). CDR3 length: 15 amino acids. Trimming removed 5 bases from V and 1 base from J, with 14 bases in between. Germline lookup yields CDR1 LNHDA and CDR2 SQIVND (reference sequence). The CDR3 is CASSPAGFPQETQYF. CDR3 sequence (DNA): TGTGCCAGTAGTCCGGCAGGGTTCCCCCAAGAGACCCAGTACTTC. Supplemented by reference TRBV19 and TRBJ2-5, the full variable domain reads DGGITQSPKYLFRKEGQNVTLSCEQNLNHDAMYWYRQDPGQGLRLIYYSQIVNDFQKGDIAEGYSVSREKKESFPLTVTSAQKNPTAFYLCASSPAGFPQETQYFGPGTRLLVL.

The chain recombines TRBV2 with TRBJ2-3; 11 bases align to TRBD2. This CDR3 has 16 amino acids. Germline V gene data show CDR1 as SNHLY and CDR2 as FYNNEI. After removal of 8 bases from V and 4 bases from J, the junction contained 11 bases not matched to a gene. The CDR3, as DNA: TGTGCCAGCCTGAGCGGGGGACTAGCGGACCCAGATACGCAGTATTTT. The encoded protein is CASLSGGLADPDTQYF.

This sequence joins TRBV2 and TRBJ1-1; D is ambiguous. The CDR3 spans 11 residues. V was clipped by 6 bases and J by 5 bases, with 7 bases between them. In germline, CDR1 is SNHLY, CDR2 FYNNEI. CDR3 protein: CASRVGTEAFF. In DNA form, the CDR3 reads TGTGCCAGCAGGGTCGGTACTGAAGCTTTCTTT.

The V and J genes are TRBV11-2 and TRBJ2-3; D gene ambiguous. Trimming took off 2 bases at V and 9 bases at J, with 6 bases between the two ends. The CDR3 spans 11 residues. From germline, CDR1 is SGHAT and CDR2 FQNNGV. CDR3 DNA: TGTGCCAGCAGCTTATCGGGCACGCAGTATTTT. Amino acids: CASSLSGTQYF. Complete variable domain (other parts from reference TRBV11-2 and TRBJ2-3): EAGVAQSPRYKIIEKRQSVAFWCNPISGHATLYWYQQILGQGPKLLIQFQNNGVVDDSQLPKDRFSAERLKGVDSTLKIQPAKLEDSAVYLCASSLSGTQYFGPGTRLTVL.

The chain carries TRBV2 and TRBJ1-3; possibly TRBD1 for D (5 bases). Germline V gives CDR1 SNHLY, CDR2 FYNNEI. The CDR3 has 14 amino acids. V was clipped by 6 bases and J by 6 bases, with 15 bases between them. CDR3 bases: TGTGCCAGCAGCGCTACGGGGCTACTAAACACCATATATTTT. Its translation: CASSATGLLNTIYF.